The rows below give T cell receptor beta chains drawn from one sample of a study of identical twins. TCRdb passed the 5' RACE reads through MiXCR, listing each CDR3 protein once. This table holds nearly 900,000 distinct CDR3 sequences, approximately 13% found once. These records were also assigned to another study, of yellow fever vaccine responses in identical twins.

Material for sequencing was PBMCs. These TCRs come from a woman between 18 and 29 years old in good health. CDR3s include the opening cysteine and the closing phenylalanine or tryptophan. The D gene is left open where the match is weak. Some rows have no size entry. The others give once, few or many, or a class for an expanded clone.

j_call: TRBJ2-7
clone_size: few
v_call: TRBV20-1
d_call: TRBD2
cdr3_aa: CSAIGLAGPLYEQYF
cdr3_nt: TGCAGTGCTATAGGACTAGCGGGACCCCTCTACGAGCAGTACTTC

j_call: TRBJ1-1
clone_size: many
v_call: TRBV9
d_call: TRBD1
cdr3_aa: CASSVEPTGRGTEAFF
cdr3_nt: TGTGCCAGCAGCGTAGAACCGACAGGGAGGGGCACTGAAGCTTTCTTT

j_call: TRBJ2-5
clone_size: few
v_call: TRBV24-1
d_call: NA
cdr3_aa: CATSDNGAGETQYF
cdr3_nt: TGTGCCACCAGTGACAATGGTGCCGGAGAGACCCAGTACTTC

j_call: TRBJ2-5
clone_size: NA
v_call: TRBV7-9
d_call: NA
cdr3_aa: CASSLTAALETQYF
cdr3_nt: TGTGCCAGCAGCTTGACAGCCGCACTAGAGACCCAGTACTTC

j_call: TRBJ2-1
clone_size: NA
v_call: TRBV6-1
d_call: TRBD1
cdr3_aa: CASSGGFRDSVNEQFF
cdr3_nt: TGTGCCAGCAGTGGGGGCTTCCGGGACAGCGTAAATGAGCAGTTCTTC

j_call: TRBJ2-3
clone_size: NA
v_call: TRBV6-5
d_call: TRBD2
cdr3_aa: CASSYSAGAADTQYF
cdr3_nt: TGTGCCAGCAGTTACTCGGCGGGAGCAGCAGATACGCAGTATTTT

j_call: TRBJ2-1
clone_size: NA
v_call: TRBV7-7
d_call: TRBD2
cdr3_aa: CASSPGLAGRHEQFF
cdr3_nt: TGTGCCAGCAGCCCCGGGCTAGCGGGACGACATGAGCAGTTCTTC

j_call: TRBJ2-1
clone_size: few
v_call: TRBV10-3
d_call: TRBD1
cdr3_aa: CAISESDRTGTYNEQFF
cdr3_nt: TGTGCCATCAGTGAGTCAGACCGGACAGGGACCTACAATGAGCAGTTCTTC

j_call: TRBJ2-3
clone_size: few
v_call: TRBV27
d_call: TRBD1
cdr3_aa: CASSFRGTGLGTDTQYF
cdr3_nt: TGTGCCAGCAGTTTTCGGGGGACAGGGCTAGGCACAGATACGCAGTATTTT

j_call: TRBJ2-3
clone_size: few
v_call: TRBV2
d_call: TRBD1
cdr3_aa: CASSEDRGPLYTQYF
cdr3_nt: TGTGCCAGCAGCGAGGACAGGGGGCCACTATATACGCAGTATTTT

j_call: TRBJ2-2
clone_size: NA
v_call: TRBV5-1
d_call: TRBD2
cdr3_aa: CASTLELAGTGTGELFF
cdr3_nt: TGCGCCAGCACCCTCGAATTAGCGGGAACGGGCACCGGGGAGCTGTTTTTT

j_call: TRBJ1-2
clone_size: many
v_call: TRBV3-1
d_call: NA
cdr3_aa: CASSQGETDYGYTF
cdr3_nt: TGTGCCAGCAGCCAAGGGGAGACTGATTATGGCTACACCTTC

j_call: TRBJ1-5
clone_size: few
v_call: TRBV6-1
d_call: TRBD1
cdr3_aa: CASSRTGMSNQPQHF
cdr3_nt: TGTGCCAGCAGTCGGACAGGGATGAGCAATCAGCCCCAGCATTTT

j_call: TRBJ2-2
clone_size: few
v_call: TRBV3-1
d_call: NA
cdr3_aa: CASSQWTGANTGELFF
cdr3_nt: TGTGCCAGCAGCCAATGGACGGGAGCGAACACCGGGGAGCTGTTTTTT

j_call: TRBJ1-2
clone_size: NA
v_call: TRBV10-3
d_call: TRBD1
cdr3_aa: CAISESRQGSFYGYTF
cdr3_nt: TGTGCCATCAGTGAGTCGAGACAGGGCTCTTTTTATGGCTACACCTTC

j_call: TRBJ2-5
clone_size: few
v_call: TRBV9
d_call: TRBD2
cdr3_aa: CASSPPAGGPLGETQYF
cdr3_nt: TGTGCCAGCAGCCCTCCGGCGGGGGGGCCGTTGGGAGAGACCCAGTACTTC

j_call: TRBJ2-5
clone_size: NA
v_call: TRBV28
d_call: NA
cdr3_aa: CASRSTRVPGHLQETQYF
cdr3_nt: TGTGCCAGCAGGTCTACCCGGGTGCCGGGACATCTCCAAGAGACCCAGTACTTC

j_call: TRBJ2-2
clone_size: NA
v_call: TRBV6-5
d_call: TRBD2
cdr3_aa: CASSSSGIPGELFF
cdr3_nt: TGTGCCAGCAGTTCTAGCGGGATTCCCGGGGAGCTGTTTTTT

j_call: TRBJ1-6
clone_size: many
v_call: TRBV5-1
d_call: NA
cdr3_aa: CASSLGTGHNSPLHF
cdr3_nt: TGCGCCAGCAGCTTGGGAACAGGGCATAATTCACCCCTCCACTTT

j_call: TRBJ2-1
clone_size: NA
v_call: TRBV19
d_call: NA
cdr3_aa: CASSISISSYNEQFF
cdr3_nt: TGTGCCAGTAGTATCTCAATCAGCTCCTACAATGAGCAGTTCTTC

j_call: TRBJ1-2
clone_size: many
v_call: TRBV4-1
d_call: NA
cdr3_aa: CASSQDVSVNYGYTF
cdr3_nt: TGCGCCAGCAGCCAAGATGTAAGCGTTAACTATGGCTACACCTTC

j_call: TRBJ2-1
clone_size: few
v_call: TRBV19
d_call: TRBD2
cdr3_aa: CASSSGAGGRADNEQFF
cdr3_nt: TGTGCCAGTAGTTCCGGAGCGGGGGGCCGGGCGGACAATGAGCAGTTCTTC

j_call: TRBJ2-5
clone_size: few
v_call: TRBV20-1
d_call: NA
cdr3_aa: CSARVLQETQYF
cdr3_nt: TGCAGTGCTAGGGTACTACAAGAGACCCAGTACTTC

j_call: TRBJ2-3
clone_size: NA
v_call: TRBV29-1
d_call: NA
cdr3_aa: CSGGTPDTQYF
cdr3_nt: TGCAGCGGGGGGACGCCGGATACGCAGTATTTT

j_call: TRBJ2-2
clone_size: NA
v_call: TRBV5-1
d_call: TRBD1
cdr3_aa: CASSPPDRDRPGELFF
cdr3_nt: TGCGCCAGCAGCCCTCCAGACAGGGATCGGCCCGGGGAGCTGTTTTTT

j_call: TRBJ2-5
clone_size: many
v_call: TRBV24-1
d_call: NA
cdr3_aa: CATSDAGTQYF
cdr3_nt: TGTGCCACCAGTGATGCTGGGACCCAGTACTTC

j_call: TRBJ2-2
clone_size: NA
v_call: TRBV12-3/TRBV12-4
d_call: NA
cdr3_aa: CASSPRLTPTGELFF
cdr3_nt: TGTGCCAGCAGTCCCCGACTTACACCCACCGGGGAGCTGTTTTTT

j_call: TRBJ2-5
clone_size: few
v_call: TRBV4-1
d_call: TRBD2
cdr3_aa: CASSQVEVAGGFETQYF
cdr3_nt: TGCGCCAGCAGCCAAGTGGAGGTAGCGGGGGGGTTCGAGACCCAGTACTTC

j_call: TRBJ2-1
clone_size: NA
v_call: TRBV15
d_call: NA
cdr3_aa: CATSINAEVSYNEQFF
cdr3_nt: TGTGCCACCAGCATCAATGCGGAGGTATCCTACAATGAGCAGTTCTTC

j_call: TRBJ2-3
clone_size: NA
v_call: TRBV4-1
d_call: TRBD2
cdr3_aa: CASSQEFRTSGGTDTQYF
cdr3_nt: TGCGCCAGCAGCCAAGAATTCAGGACTAGCGGGGGGACAGATACGCAGTATTTT

j_call: TRBJ2-7
clone_size: few
v_call: TRBV28
d_call: TRBD2
cdr3_aa: CASTLAGEPDHEQYF
cdr3_nt: TGTGCCAGCACACTAGCGGGAGAGCCCGATCACGAGCAGTACTTC

j_call: TRBJ2-7
clone_size: few
v_call: TRBV18
d_call: NA
cdr3_aa: CASSPTGWDEQYF
cdr3_nt: TGTGCCAGCTCACCAACGGGGTGGGACGAGCAGTACTTC

j_call: TRBJ2-6
clone_size: NA
v_call: TRBV5-1
d_call: TRBD1
cdr3_aa: CASSFDRAPLSGANVLTF
cdr3_nt: TGCGCCAGCAGCTTCGACAGGGCCCCCCTCTCTGGGGCCAACGTCCTGACTTTC

j_call: TRBJ1-1
clone_size: NA
v_call: TRBV3-1
d_call: NA
cdr3_aa: CASSAPPLETWVF
cdr3_nt: TGTGCCAGCAGCGCGCCTCCCCTCGAGACGTGGGTCTTT

j_call: TRBJ1-5
clone_size: NA
v_call: TRBV11-1
d_call: NA
cdr3_aa: CASSRSTGQPQHF
cdr3_nt: TGTGCCAGCAGCCGATCCACCGGTCAGCCCCAGCATTTT

j_call: TRBJ2-4
clone_size: many
v_call: TRBV3-1
d_call: NA
cdr3_aa: CASSPPGRWNIQYF
cdr3_nt: TGTGCCAGCAGCCCTCCGGGACGCTGGAACATTCAGTACTTC

j_call: TRBJ2-2
clone_size: few
v_call: TRBV9
d_call: NA
cdr3_aa: CASSVLGQTNTGELFF
cdr3_nt: TGTGCCAGCAGCGTATTAGGACAGACGAACACCGGGGAGCTGTTTTTT

j_call: TRBJ2-2
clone_size: NA
v_call: TRBV19
d_call: NA
cdr3_aa: CASSIDEAGELFF
cdr3_nt: TGTGCCAGTAGTATAGATGAGGCCGGGGAGCTGTTTTTT

j_call: TRBJ2-3
clone_size: NA
v_call: TRBV7-9
d_call: NA
cdr3_aa: CASSQSGEPTDTQYF
cdr3_nt: TGTGCCAGCAGCCAATCGGGGGAACCCACAGATACGCAGTATTTT

j_call: TRBJ2-1
clone_size: few
v_call: TRBV20-1
d_call: NA
cdr3_aa: CSASKTHGYNEQFF
cdr3_nt: TGCAGTGCTAGTAAGACCCACGGCTACAATGAGCAGTTCTTC

j_call: TRBJ2-5
clone_size: many
v_call: TRBV25-1
d_call: TRBD2
cdr3_aa: CASSENPAGGLETQYF
cdr3_nt: TGTGCCAGCAGTGAAAACCCAGCGGGGGGGCTGGAGACCCAGTACTTC

j_call: TRBJ2-3
clone_size: many
v_call: TRBV24-1
d_call: TRBD1
cdr3_aa: CATSEHGTGWYTQYF
cdr3_nt: TGTGCCACCAGTGAGCATGGGACAGGGTGGTATACGCAGTATTTT

j_call: TRBJ1-2
clone_size: NA
v_call: TRBV12-3/TRBV12-4
d_call: NA
cdr3_aa: CASSPGRTSHYGYTF
cdr3_nt: TGTGCCAGCAGTCCCGGACGGACATCCCACTATGGCTACACCTTC

j_call: TRBJ1-1
clone_size: many
v_call: TRBV6-1
d_call: NA
cdr3_aa: CAAGQGSNTEAFF
cdr3_nt: TGTGCCGCCGGGCAGGGGTCGAACACTGAAGCTTTCTTT

j_call: TRBJ2-1
clone_size: few
v_call: TRBV24-1
d_call: TRBD2
cdr3_aa: CATSVRLAGYNEQFF
cdr3_nt: TGTGCCACCAGTGTAAGGCTAGCGGGGTACAATGAGCAGTTCTTC

j_call: TRBJ2-3
clone_size: NA
v_call: TRBV12-3/TRBV12-4
d_call: NA
cdr3_aa: CASRFRGVTDTQYF
cdr3_nt: TGTGCCAGCAGATTTAGGGGAGTGACAGATACGCAGTATTTT

j_call: TRBJ2-1
clone_size: NA
v_call: TRBV4-1
d_call: TRBD1
cdr3_aa: CASSQQGADQFF
cdr3_nt: TGCGCCAGCAGCCAACAGGGGGCCGATCAGTTCTTC

j_call: TRBJ2-5
clone_size: NA
v_call: TRBV2
d_call: NA
cdr3_aa: CASGTSLETQYF
cdr3_nt: TGTGCCAGCGGGACTTCCCTAGAGACCCAGTACTTC

j_call: TRBJ2-2
clone_size: many
v_call: TRBV5-1
d_call: TRBD2
cdr3_aa: CASSNRLAGSVGELFF
cdr3_nt: TGCGCCAGCAGCAACCGACTAGCGGGAAGCGTCGGGGAGCTGTTTTTT

j_call: TRBJ1-6
clone_size: few
v_call: TRBV20-1
d_call: NA
cdr3_aa: CSATEILDLGAPLHF
cdr3_nt: TGCAGTGCTACCGAGATTCTGGACCTGGGGGCACCCCTCCACTTT

j_call: TRBJ2-5
clone_size: NA
v_call: TRBV27
d_call: NA
cdr3_aa: CASSFKGSWGETQYF
cdr3_nt: TGTGCCAGCAGTTTTAAAGGGAGCTGGGGAGAGACCCAGTACTTC

j_call: TRBJ2-1
clone_size: NA
v_call: TRBV20-1
d_call: NA
cdr3_aa: CSASADSHSYNEQFF
cdr3_nt: TGCAGTGCTAGTGCGGACAGCCACTCCTACAATGAGCAGTTCTTC

j_call: TRBJ2-7
clone_size: NA
v_call: TRBV23-1
d_call: NA
cdr3_aa: CASSHTEDSYEQYF
cdr3_nt: TGCGCCAGCAGTCACACCGAGGACAGCTACGAGCAGTACTTC

j_call: TRBJ2-3
clone_size: NA
v_call: TRBV6-5
d_call: NA
cdr3_aa: CASSYSGVTDTQYF
cdr3_nt: TGTGCCAGCAGTTACTCGGGCGTTACAGATACGCAGTATTTT

j_call: TRBJ2-1
clone_size: many
v_call: TRBV5-1
d_call: TRBD1
cdr3_aa: CASSVAGTEYNEQFF
cdr3_nt: TGCGCCAGCAGCGTCGCCGGGACAGAGTACAATGAGCAGTTCTTC

j_call: TRBJ2-5
clone_size: many
v_call: TRBV10-2
d_call: TRBD2
cdr3_aa: CASKRLAGQETQYF
cdr3_nt: TGCGCCAGCAAACGACTAGCGGGCCAAGAGACCCAGTACTTC

j_call: TRBJ2-7
clone_size: few
v_call: TRBV27
d_call: TRBD2
cdr3_aa: CASRGRTSGRGYEQYF
cdr3_nt: TGTGCCAGCAGGGGACGGACTAGCGGGAGGGGCTACGAGCAGTACTTC

j_call: TRBJ2-7
clone_size: few
v_call: TRBV5-1
d_call: NA
cdr3_aa: CASSLEREQYF
cdr3_nt: TGCGCCAGCAGCTTGGAACGGGAGCAGTACTTC

j_call: TRBJ2-1
clone_size: few
v_call: TRBV12-3/TRBV12-4
d_call: NA
cdr3_aa: CASTQSTGLQFF
cdr3_nt: TGTGCCAGCACCCAGTCGACAGGATTACAGTTCTTC